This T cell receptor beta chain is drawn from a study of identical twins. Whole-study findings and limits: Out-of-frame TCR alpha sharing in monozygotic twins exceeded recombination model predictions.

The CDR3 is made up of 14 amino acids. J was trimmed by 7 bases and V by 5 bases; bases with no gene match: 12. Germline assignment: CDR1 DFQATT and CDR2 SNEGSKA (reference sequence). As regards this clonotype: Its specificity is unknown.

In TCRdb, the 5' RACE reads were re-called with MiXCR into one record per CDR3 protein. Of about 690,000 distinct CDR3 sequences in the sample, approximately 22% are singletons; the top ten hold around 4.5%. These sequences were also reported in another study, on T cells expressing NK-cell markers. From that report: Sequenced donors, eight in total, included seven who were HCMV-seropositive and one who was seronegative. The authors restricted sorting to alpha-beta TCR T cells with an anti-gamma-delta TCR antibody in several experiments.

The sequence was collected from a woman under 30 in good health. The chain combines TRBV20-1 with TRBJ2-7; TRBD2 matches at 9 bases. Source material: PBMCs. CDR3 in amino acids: CSAFLGAGGDEQYF. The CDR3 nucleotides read TGCAGTGCTTTTCTAGGAGCGGGAGGTGATGAGCAGTACTTC.